This TCR beta chain was sequenced for a study of T cells in Graves' hyperthyroidism and ophthalmopathy. Across the whole study: Specimen type is peripheral blood, collected at initial diagnosis prior to any treatment. Study-wide results and caveats: Separation of ophthalmopathy from stable hyperthyroidism was achieved by a 13 V-J model.

Patients were excluded because of uncontrolled infection, other autoimmune disease, pregnancy or lactation. TCR beta CDR3 regions were amplified from RNA. The HTBI primer set drove a first-round RT-PCR of the TCR CDR3. TCRdb called the multiplex PCR reads again in MiXCR, with one record for every CDR3 protein. The repertoire has 350,000 or so distinct CDR3 sequences, 18% of them found once; the top ten carry 15%. V lost 3 bases, J lost 3 bases, and 2 bases stayed unmatched. The CDR3 consists of 15 residues. The germline gives CDR1 MDHEN, CDR2 SYDVKM. This clonotype has ten or more counts. Its antigen remains unknown.

Material: blood. The sequence was obtained from a woman between 40 and 55 years old with Graves' ophthalmopathy. V usage is TRBV28 and J usage is TRBJ2-2; 9 bases fit TRBD1. This chain's CDR3 is CASSFGQGYTGELFF. The CDR3 bases are TGTGCCAGCAGTTTTGGACAGGGGTACACCGGGGAGCTGTTTTTT.